A single sample gave rise to the 5 T cell receptor beta chains below, sequenced in a study of cytomegalovirus exposure and HLA in healthy donors. Libraries were prepared by immunoSEQ multiplex PCR; TCRdb keeps only in-frame clonotypes and omits some of them. The sample lists about 130,000 clones, roughly nine tenths occurring once. The sequenced material came from PBMCs. Every receptor here comes from a woman aged 18-29 years in good health and CMV-seronegative.

The genes are TRBV6-5 and TRBJ1-2; D remains ambiguous. This CDR3 has 13 amino acids. Trimming left V 5 bases short and J 2 bases short, with 9 bases between. Germline values: CDR1 MNHEY, CDR2 SVGAGI. The CDR3 DNA follows: TGTGCCAGCAGTACAAACATCAACTATGGCTACACCTTC. This codes for CASSTNINYGYTF.

The chain employs TRBV5-4 and TRBJ2-7; 9 nucleotides match TRBD1. This CDR3 has 15 amino acids. The V and J ends lost 0 bases and 0 bases, in that order; junction bases with no gene match: 1. CDR1 SGHNT and CDR2 YYREEE come from the germline V gene (reference sequence). As DNA, the CDR3 is TGTGCCAGCAGCTTGGGGACAGGGGCCTCCTACGAGCAGTACTTC. Protein: CASSLGTGASYEQYF.

V gene TRBV11-2 combines with J gene TRBJ2-7, with 7 bases fitting TRBD1. Per germline, CDR1 SGHAT and CDR2 FQNNGV. The CDR3 loop spans 15 amino acids. The J segment lost 3 bases and the V segment lost 5 bases, leaving 10 bases of the junction unmatched. The CDR3 protein is CASSPGTATGYEQYF. CDR3 bases: TGTGCCAGCAGCCCCGGGACAGCCACGGGCTACGAGCAGTACTTC.

The chain couples TRBV28 to TRBJ2-5; D may be TRBD2 (6 bases). The V and J ends lost 7 bases and 7 bases respectively, with 22 bases between them. CDR3 size: 15 residues. Per the germline V gene, CDR1 is MDHEN and CDR2 is SYDVKM. CDR3: CASTPAGGKTGTQYF. The DNA of the CDR3 is TGTGCCAGCACTCCAGCCGGCGGGAAAACAGGGACCCAGTACTTC.

The chain carries TRBV7-9 and TRBJ2-2, with a weak D call TRBD1 (5 bases). This CDR3 has 15 residues. Germline V gene lookup returns CDR1 SEHNR and CDR2 FQNEAQ (reference sequence). Trimming took off 6 bases at V and 2 bases at J, with 13 bases between the two ends. In DNA, the CDR3 is TGTGCCAGCAGTTCCGACAGCCGTAACACCGGGGAGCTGTTTTTT. This gives the protein CASSSDSRNTGELFF.